The 5 T cell receptor beta chains below all came from one sample that was sequenced in a study of CD8 T cells in ankylosing spondylitis. The antigens of these receptors remain unknown. TCRdb re-called the 5' RACE reads through MiXCR, storing one row per CDR3 protein. The data show around 770,000 distinct CDR3 sequences, around 17% seen once. Broader study findings: For ankylosing spondylitis blood, a TCR beta motif of seven to nine highly homologous variants appeared characteristic.

The sequencing input was blood, either unsorted or a sorted T cell fraction (not recorded which). The receptor set was obtained from a male donor with ankylosing spondylitis.

The chain joins TRBV12-3 or TRBV12-4 to TRBJ1-3; D unclear. The CDR3 consists of 12 residues. Trimming removed 3 bases at V and 4 bases at J, with 4 bases between. The CDR3 DNA reads TGTGCCAGCAGTTTGAGGGGAAACACCATATATTTT. Amino acids: CASSLRGNTIYF.

This clonotype was counted only a few times. The V call is TRBV7-3, the J call TRBJ2-2, with TRBD2 matching over 8 bases. CDR1 and CDR2 from the germline V gene are SGHTA and FQGTGA. CDR3 length: 16 residues. Trimming cost V 8 bases and J 0 bases; bases outside gene matches: 8. Here the CDR3 DNA reads TGTGCCAGCGGAACTAAAGCGGGGGCGAACACCGGGGAGCTGTTTTTT. This encodes CASGTKAGANTGELFF.

This rearrangement joins TRBV27 to TRBJ2-2, with 11 bases lining up with TRBD1. The CDR3 has 16 amino acids. V lost 5 bases to trimming and J lost 5 bases; unmatched junction nucleotides: 7. The germline CDR1 and CDR2 sequences are MNHEY and SMNVEV (reference sequence). This CDR3 reads CASSPQDRGLTGELFF. CDR3 in DNA: TGTGCCAGCAGTCCCCAGGACAGGGGGCTGACCGGGGAGCTGTTTTTT.

A few counts support this clonotype. This sequence joins TRBV3-1 and TRBJ1-6; D remains unclear. V dropped 2 bases and J dropped 5 bases, with 13 bases sitting between them. The CDR3 contains 16 residues. CDR1 and CDR2 (germline): LGHDT, YNNKEL (reference sequence). CDR3 nucleotides: TGTGCCAGCAGCCAAAGGACCCGGTTGGATAATTCACCCCTCCACTTT. The encoded protein is CASSQRTRLDNSPLHF.

V gene TRBV18 combines with J gene TRBJ1-1, with 7 positions matching TRBD1. The J segment lost 3 bases and the V segment lost 4 bases, leaving 5 bases of the junction unmatched. The CDR3 covers 14 residues. Germline V gives CDR1 KGHSH, CDR2 LQKENI. This CDR3 reads CASSQGGGYTEAFF. CDR3 in DNA: TGTGCCAGCTCACAAGGGGGCGGATACACTGAAGCTTTCTTT.